Shown below are 23 T cell receptor beta chains from a single sample sequenced in a study of shared clonotypes between healthy human individuals. The assay was immunoSEQ multiplex PCR, and TCRdb's table has in-frame clones only and misses some. The sample records about 2 million clones, over 85% being singletons. Sequences were obtained from naive CD4+ T cells sorted from blood. The subset here: CD45RA+ positively selected. The receptor source for this set is a man aged 18 to 29 in good health.

The V and J genes are TRBV11-2 and TRBJ2-7; D remains unclear. Germline V gives CDR1 SGHAT, CDR2 FQNNGV. This CDR3 has 15 amino acids. V was trimmed by 6 bases and J by 3 bases, leaving 18 bases between them. The CDR3 region has the DNA TGTGCCAGCAGTAGGACCGGACCGCTACTCTACGAGCAGTACTTC. Encoded protein: CASSRTGPLLYEQYF.

The chain combines TRBV28 with TRBJ2-2; 8 bases are a match to TRBD2. J lost 7 bases, V lost 2 bases, and 6 bases had no gene match. The CDR3 has 15 amino acids. Per germline, CDR1 MDHEN and CDR2 SYDVKM. DNA for the CDR3: TGTGCCAGCAGTTTAGCCGGGAGGGCCAACGGGGAGCTGTTTTTT. Its protein product is CASSLAGRANGELFF.

This clone is a singleton in its sample. The chain links TRBV10-1 to TRBJ2-7; TRBD1 might be the D (6 bases). The V end lost 6 bases, the J end lost 3 bases, and 15 bases lay between the germline ends. There are 14 residues in the CDR3. Per the germline V gene, CDR1 is WNHNN and CDR2 is SYGVQD (reference sequence). The CDR3: CASSLRDKNYEQYF. DNA of the CDR3: TGCGCCAGCAGCCTACGGGACAAAAACTACGAGCAGTACTTC.

Turning to this clone: Within the sample, other DNA sequences also encode this same CDR3. J is TRBJ1-4 and V is TRBV5-1, with TRBD1 matching over 10 bases. V lost 3 bases, J lost 8 bases, and 4 bases stayed unmatched. The CDR3 runs to 14 residues. CDR1 and CDR2 (germline): SGHRS, YFSETQ. CDR3 sequence reads: CASSSGTGVEKLFF. The CDR3 DNA sequence: TGCGCCAGCAGCTCGGGGACAGGGGTGGAAAAACTGTTTTTT.

This chain links TRBV18 with TRBJ2-3, with 8 bases lining up with TRBD2. Germline V gene data show CDR1 as KGHSH and CDR2 as LQKENI. The CDR3 is made up of 17 amino acids. Trimming cost V 4 bases and J 1 base; bases outside gene matches: 10. The CDR3 nucleotides are TGTGCCAGCTCACAAACCCTCGGTAGCGGGGGCACAGATACGCAGTATTTT. It is translated as CASSQTLGSGGTDTQYF.

This sequence joins TRBV10-3 and TRBJ2-1; TRBD1 agrees at 9 bases. Unmatched junction bases numbered 5, after V lost 5 bases and J lost 9 bases. The length of the CDR3 is 13 residues. Germline loops: CDR1 ENHRY, CDR2 SYGVKD. CDR3 coding DNA: TGTGCCATCAGTAACGACAGGGGGGGTGAGCAGTTCTTC. Its protein is CAISNDRGGEQFF.

This clone has only one observation. The chain joins TRBV30 to TRBJ1-2; 9 bases fit TRBD1. Germline loops: CDR1 GTSNPN, CDR2 SVGIG (reference sequence). V shed 5 bases, J shed 7 bases, and the junction held 2 bases outside the gene matches. The CDR3 is 11 amino acids. The CDR3 nucleotides are TGTGCCTGGGGGGACAGGGTTGGCTACACCTTC. Protein: CAWGDRVGYTF.

The chain carries TRBV10-3 and TRBJ1-2; TRBD1 matches 8 bases. The trim removed 3 bases at V and 3 bases at J, leaving 3 bases unmatched. This CDR3 spans 14 amino acids. The germline CDR1 and CDR2 sequences are ENHRY and SYGVKD. CDR3 sequence (DNA): TGTGCCATCAGTGAACAGGGGGACTACTATGGCTACACCTTC. Its translation: CAISEQGDYYGYTF.

This rearrangement joins TRBV11-3 to TRBJ2-2, with 12 nucleotides matching TRBD2. V lost 5 bases and J lost 7; bases outside the gene matches: 11. Germline V gives CDR1 SGHNT, CDR2 YENEEA. The CDR3 runs 17 residues. The CDR3: CASSPGVLAGGVGELFF. CDR3 bases: TGTGCCAGCAGCCCCGGAGTGCTAGCGGGAGGGGTCGGGGAGCTGTTTTTT.

The V gene is TRBV10-1, the J gene TRBJ2-3; a weak D match, TRBD1 (6 bases). The CDR3 sequence is 15 residues long. V was clipped by 5 bases and J by 0 bases, with 12 bases between them. Germline loops: CDR1 WNHNN, CDR2 SYGVQD (reference sequence). This chain's CDR3 is CASSWDTLSTDTQYF. CDR3 DNA sequence: TGCGCCAGCAGTTGGGACACCCTCAGCACAGATACGCAGTATTTT.

The chain joins TRBV10-2 to TRBJ2-7, with D possibly TRBD2 on 6 matching bases. The CDR3 contains 12 residues. CDR1 is WSHSY, CDR2 SAAADI, per germline. V was cut by 8 bases and J by 1 base, with 9 bases left in between. The CDR3 nucleotides are TGCGCCAGCTCGCGGGGTTCCTACGAGCAGTACTTC. Translating it yields CASSRGSYEQYF.

The rearrangement links TRBV11-2 to TRBJ2-3; no clear D. The CDR3 sequence is 12 residues long. The germline V gene encodes CDR1 SGHAT and CDR2 FQNNGV. Trimming removed 6 bases from V and 4 bases from J, with 8 bases in between. The CDR3, as DNA: TGTGCCAGCAGGAGGTGGGCAGATACGCAGTATTTT. It specifies CASRRWADTQYF.

This chain joins TRBV28 and TRBJ1-2; 9 bases agree with TRBD1. Germline lookup yields CDR1 MDHEN and CDR2 SYDVKM. This CDR3 region has 14 residues. V was pared by 6 bases and J by 4 bases, with 6 bases of the junction left unmatched. The CDR3 region is CASSPQQGAYGYTF. CDR3 nucleotides: TGTGCCAGCAGCCCCCAACAGGGGGCCTATGGCTACACCTTC.

Of note for this clone: Other DNA sequences within the sample encode an identical CDR3. This rearrangement joins TRBV6-5 to TRBJ2-3; 9 bases map to TRBD2. Germline V gene sequence: CDR1 MNHEY, CDR2 SVGAGI. Germline trimming cut 5 bases from V and 6 bases from J; bases unmatched to any gene: 6. There are 14 residues in the CDR3. In nucleotides, the CDR3 is TGTGCCAGCAGTCGCGGGAGGGCCGGGGATACGCAGTATTTT. It specifies CASSRGRAGDTQYF.

The chain employs TRBV5-1 and TRBJ1-1; D might be TRBD1 (5 bases). The V end was cut by 4 bases, the J end by 8 bases, with 18 bases between. CDR1 is SGHRS and CDR2 is YFSETQ in the germline V gene. There are 14 residues in the CDR3. The CDR3 nucleotides read TGCGCCAGCAGCCGCGAAGACAGCCGCTACGAAGCTTTCTTT. Amino acids: CASSREDSRYEAFF.

The CDR3 DNA follows: TGCGCCAGCAGCCAAGATAGGGACTCGAGCTCCTACAATGAGCAGTTCTTC. This encodes CASSQDRDSSSYNEQFF. The chain has TRBV4-1 and TRBJ2-1; possible D gene TRBD2, 6 bases. Germline V gives CDR1 MGHRA, CDR2 YSYEKL. The CDR3 extends over 17 amino acids. Trimming removed 0 bases from V and 0 bases from J, with 12 bases in between.

This chain connects TRBV6-1 to TRBJ2-3, with 13 bases lining up with TRBD2. The CDR3 extends over 17 amino acids. CDR1 and CDR2 from the germline V gene are MNHNS and SASEGT. V was pared by 4 bases and J by 7 bases, with 11 bases of the junction left unmatched. The CDR3 region is CASSGRLAGGHIYTQYF. The CDR3 coding sequence is TGTGCCAGCAGTGGGCGACTAGCGGGAGGCCACATATATACGCAGTATTTT.

This chain joins TRBV12-5 and TRBJ2-7; TRBD2 matches 7 bases. Germline V gene data show CDR1 as LGHNT and CDR2 as FRNRAP. Trimming cost V 3 bases and J 5 bases; bases outside gene matches: 7. CDR3 length: 14 amino acids. CDR3 in amino acids: CASGFGGDRDEQYF. The CDR3 nucleotides read TGTGCTAGTGGTTTTGGGGGGGATCGCGACGAGCAGTACTTC.

V gene TRBV10-3 combines with J gene TRBJ1-1, with D possibly matching TRBD1 (5 bases). The germline V gene encodes CDR1 ENHRY and CDR2 SYGVKD. There are 14 residues in the CDR3. V was cut by 7 bases and J by 6 bases, with 18 bases left in between. This CDR3 is CAITSSTGGAEAFF. The DNA for the CDR3 is TGTGCCATCACCTCCTCGACGGGGGGGGCTGAAGCTTTCTTT.

The V call is TRBV19, the J call TRBJ2-4, with D possibly TRBD2 on 5 matching bases. Germline V lookup: CDR1 LNHDA, CDR2 SQIVND (reference sequence). V was pared by 6 bases and J by 0 bases, with 12 bases between. The CDR3 spans 15 residues. The CDR3 loop reads CASSQPGEAKNIQYF. The CDR3 nucleotides are TGTGCCAGTAGCCAGCCCGGGGAAGCCAAAAACATTCAGTACTTC.

The rearrangement uses TRBV18 and TRBJ2-7; D is undetermined. The ends were cut back, 0 bases at V and 6 bases at J, with 12 bases in the middle. The CDR3 is 14 residues long. Germline CDR1 KGHSH, CDR2 LQKENI. CDR3 in DNA: TGTGCCAGCTCACCACCGGGAAGGGTAACCGAGCAGTACTTC. Translation: CASSPPGRVTEQYF.

As to this clone: The sample contains more than one DNA sequence encoding this CDR3. The chain recombines TRBV5-4 with TRBJ2-7, with no clear D. Germline V gives CDR1 SGHNT, CDR2 YYREEE (reference sequence). The CDR3 runs 13 residues. Trimming took 0 bases from V and 3 from J, leaving 7 bases between them. Here the CDR3 DNA reads TGTGCCAGCAGCTTGGAGGTCAGCTACGAGCAGTACTTC. Translation gives CASSLEVSYEQYF.

The V gene is TRBV18, the J gene TRBJ1-6; TRBD1 matches at 8 bases. Germline lookup yields CDR1 KGHSH and CDR2 LQKENI. The length of the CDR3 is 17 residues. Losses at the gene ends were 4 bases for V and 0 bases for J; bases not matched to a gene: 5. In nucleotides, the CDR3 is TGTGCCAGCTCACTTGGACAGGGCAGCTCCTATAATTCACCCCTCCACTTT. This sequence encodes CASSLGQGSSYNSPLHF.